The sequence of this T cell receptor beta chain was determined in a study of blood T cell repertoires in COVID-19. About the research overall: PBMCs, B-cell-depleted T cells, or T cells provided the cDNA or gDNA that made up the material.

As originally analysed: From reference gene primer amplification, estimates of nucleated cell counts were derived. Here immunoSEQ multiplex PCR was the method, and the copy in TCRdb shows in-frame clones only, minus some. Clone size and V and J calls were adopted from that table, with D and trimming inferred from the DNA. Of a few hundred thousand clones detected, 90% appear once; the ten largest clones hold roughly 1.5%. Recruitment covered roughly 22 US areas and drew participants whose ages spanned roughly 18 to 100 years. Membership in each cohort depended on participant-reported clinical history. J gave up 6 bases and V 5 bases, and 5 bases lay outside the gene matches. The CDR3 length is 14 residues. The germline gives CDR1 SGHTA, CDR2 FQGNSA.

The sequenced sample consisted of PBMCs or T cells enriched from blood (not recorded which). The receptor's source is a woman aged 18 to 35 with acute COVID-19. This chain joins TRBV7-2 and TRBJ2-1; TRBD2 matches at 9 bases. CDR3: CASSAELAGNEQFF. The CDR3 DNA reads as TGTGCCAGCAGCGCCGAACTAGCGGGCAATGAGCAGTTCTTC.